This T cell receptor beta chain was retrieved from a study of T-cell memory formation after mild COVID-19. Study overall: Largely, TCR clusters stayed within a single donor. Regarding the study as a whole: Day 15 to 85 contracting clones showed balanced CD4/CD8; later expanders leaned CD4+.

Constant-segment-primed 5'RACE gave TCR alpha and TCR beta cDNA libraries with sample barcodes and UMIs. One entry per CDR3 protein, called by TCRdb with MiXCR from the 5' RACE reads. The profile shows 550,000 to 700,000 distinct CDR3 sequences, around 16% of them singletons. Many counts were recorded for this clonotype. The antigen remains unidentified. The CDR3 runs 15 residues. The V gene end was trimmed by 1 base and the J gene end by 0 bases; junction bases not matched to a gene: 3. V and J are TRBV12-3 or TRBV12-4 and TRBJ2-7, with TRBD2 matching over 7 bases. This TCR came from an adult woman who had mild COVID-19 (a few samples of this study predate the infection). Cell type and time point are not known. Sequenced material: PBMCs or a T cell subset sorted from them (not recorded which). The CDR3 DNA reads as TGTGCCAGCAGTTTAGGCGGGAGTAGCTCCTACGAGCAGTACTTC. Translating gives CASSLGGSSSYEQYF.